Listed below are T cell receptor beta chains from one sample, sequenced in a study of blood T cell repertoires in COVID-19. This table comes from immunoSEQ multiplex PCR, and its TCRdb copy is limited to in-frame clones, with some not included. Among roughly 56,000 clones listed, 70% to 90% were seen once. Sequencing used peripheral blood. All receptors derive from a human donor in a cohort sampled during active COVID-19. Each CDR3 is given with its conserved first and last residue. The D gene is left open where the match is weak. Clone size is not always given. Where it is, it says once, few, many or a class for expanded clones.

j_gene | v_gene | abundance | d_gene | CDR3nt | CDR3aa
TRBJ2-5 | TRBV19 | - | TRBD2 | TGTGCCAGTAGTATAGAAGCGGGGTTACCTAAAGAGACCCAGTACTTC | CASSIEAGLPKETQYF
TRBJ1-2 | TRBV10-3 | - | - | TGTGCCATCAGTGAGTTGGGAGGGAACTATGGCTACACCTTC | CAISELGGNYGYTF
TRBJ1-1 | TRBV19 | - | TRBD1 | TGTGCCAGTAGTCTTCCCGGGACAGGGGGCGGAAGTCTGAACACTGAAGCTTTCTTT | CASSLPGTGGGSLNTEAFF
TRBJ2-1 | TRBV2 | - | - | TGTGCCAGCAGTCAGTCTTCAGGATACAATGAGCAGTTCTTC | CASSQSSGYNEQFF
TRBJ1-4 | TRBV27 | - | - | TGTGCCAGCAGTTTTCAGGGGAGAGAAAAACTGTTTTTT | CASSFQGREKLFF
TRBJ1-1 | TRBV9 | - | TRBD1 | TGTGCCAGCACCCCGGGGACAGGACGAAACACTGAAGCTTTCTTT | CASTPGTGRNTEAFF
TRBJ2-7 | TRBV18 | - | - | TGTGCCAGCTCACCGCCAGGGGCCCCCTGGGAGCAGTACTTC | CASSPPGAPWEQYF
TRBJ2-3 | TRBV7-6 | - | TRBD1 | TGTGCCAGCAGCTTAGCCCAGGGGGCTGAGGCAGATACGCAGTATTTT | CASSLAQGAEADTQYF
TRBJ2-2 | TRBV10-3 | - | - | TGTGCCACCCAGGGGCTCTACACCGGGGAGCTGTTTTTT | CATQGLYTGELFF
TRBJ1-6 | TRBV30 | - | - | TGTGCCTGGAGTCCCGGCAGGGGTTATAATTCACCCCTCCACTTT | CAWSPGRGYNSPLHF
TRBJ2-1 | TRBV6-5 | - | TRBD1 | TGTGCCAGCAGTTCTCCGGGACAGGGTGATGAGCAGTTCTTC | CASSSPGQGDEQFF
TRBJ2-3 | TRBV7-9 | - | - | TGTGCCAGCACCCTCCCGGGGGGCACAGATACGCAGTATTTT | CASTLPGGTDTQYF
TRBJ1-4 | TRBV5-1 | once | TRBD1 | TGCGCCAGCAGACTGGGGGACAGAGAAAAACCCGCAACTAATGAAAAACTGTTTTTT | CASRLGDREKPATNEKLFF
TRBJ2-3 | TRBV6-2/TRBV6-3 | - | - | TGTGCCAGCAGCTTAGTTAGACTAGTCACAGATACGCAGTATTTT | CASSLVRLVTDTQYF
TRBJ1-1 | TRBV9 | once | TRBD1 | TGTGCCAGCAGCGTAGGGGACAGGCGGAACACTGAAGCTTTCTTT | CASSVGDRRNTEAFF
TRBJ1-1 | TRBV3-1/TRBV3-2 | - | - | TGTGCCAGCAGACCCCACGGCCAGGGGACTGAAGCTTTCTTT | CASRPHGQGTEAFF
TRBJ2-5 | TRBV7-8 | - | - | TGTGCCAGCAGCTTAGGGTCTAGCCGGCGGGAGACCCAGTACTTC | CASSLGSSRRETQYF
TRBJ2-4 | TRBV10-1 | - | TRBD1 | TGCGCCAGCAGTCAAGGACAGGGACGAGAAGACATTCAGTACTTC | CASSQGQGREDIQYF
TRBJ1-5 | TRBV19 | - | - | TGTGCCAGTAGTCGGGGGGTCGGAAGCAATCAGCCCCAGCATTTT | CASSRGVGSNQPQHF